This T cell receptor (beta chain) was recorded in a study of shared clonotypes between healthy human individuals. Study findings and constraints: At large depth, rarefaction still showed sorted-subset sequencing to be incomplete. On the whole, naive subsets had larger estimated richness than memory subsets had.

Deep-level running was used for the assay. Replicate PCRs for sorted subsets used about 200 ng DNA; this equaled tens of thousands of T cell genomes. Assay used: immunoSEQ multiplex PCR; TCRdb lists only in-frame clones, some missing. This table holds over 95,000 clones, 55% to 70% found once. With respect to this clone: What it recognizes is unknown.

Trimming stripped 6 bases from V and 0 bases from J, with 14 bases between. This CDR3 comprises 15 residues. Germline V gives CDR1 MNHEY, CDR2 SVGAGI. The sequenced material came from memory CD8+ T cells sorted from blood. The subset: CD45RO+ cells pooled with CCR7-negative TemRA cells. The rearrangement links TRBV6-5 to TRBJ1-1; the D gene is possibly TRBD1 (5 bases). This TCR was sampled from a woman between 25 and 40 years old in good health. CDR3 in DNA: TGTGCCAGCAGCTTTAGTAGGGGTTTGAACACTGAAGCTTTCTTT. As protein: CASSFSRGLNTEAFF.